This TCR beta chain was recovered during a study of type 1 and type 2 diabetes patients. Looking at the study overall: T cells were magnetically sorted from PBMCs as CD4+ or CD8+ subsets. Study outcomes and limitations: Both CD4+ and CD8+ type 2 diabetes repertoires showed significantly higher diversity than type 1.

Each diabetic donor fulfilled classification criteria for either type 1 or type 2. Points on this clonotype: What it recognizes is unknown.

This CDR3 has 16 amino acids. V lost 6 bases and J lost 4; bases outside the gene matches: 14. Germline V gene lookup returns CDR1 MNHEY and CDR2 SVGAGI. Amplification started from genomic DNA. The TCR beta CDR3 region was amplified using 30 forward and 13 reverse primers. TCRdb ran MiXCR on the multiplex PCR reads and lists one entry per CDR3 protein. The data contain a few hundred thousand distinct CDR3 sequences, approximately 45% of them seen just once; the ten biggest clones take up roughly 13%. The sample taken for sequencing was peripheral blood mononuclear cells (PBMCs). The V gene is TRBV6-5, the J gene TRBJ1-2, with 7 nucleotides matching TRBD1. This TCR derives from a man between 18 and 35 years old with type 2 diabetes. The CDR3 region is CASSSKPPDRVYGYTF. The CDR3, as DNA: TGTGCCAGCAGCAGCAAACCGCCCGACAGGGTCTATGGCTACACCTTC.